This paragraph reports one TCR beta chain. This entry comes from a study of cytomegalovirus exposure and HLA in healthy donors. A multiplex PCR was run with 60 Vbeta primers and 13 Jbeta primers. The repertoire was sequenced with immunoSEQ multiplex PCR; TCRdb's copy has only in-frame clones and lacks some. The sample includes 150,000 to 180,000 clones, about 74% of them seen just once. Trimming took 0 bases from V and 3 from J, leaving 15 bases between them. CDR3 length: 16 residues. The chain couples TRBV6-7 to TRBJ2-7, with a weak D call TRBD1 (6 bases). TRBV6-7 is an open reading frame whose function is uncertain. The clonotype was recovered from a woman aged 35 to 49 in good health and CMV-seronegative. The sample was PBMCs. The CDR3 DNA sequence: TGTGCCAGCAGTTACTCGAAATCCCGGGACAACTACGAGCAGTACTTC. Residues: CASSYSKSRDNYEQYF.